The entry below describes one TCR beta chain. Its specific antigen is unknown. No clone much larger than this one lies a single base away; base qualities are absent. CD8 naive samples were CD45RO-negative cells positively selected for CCR7, giving a CD45RA+CCR7+ population that excluded TemRA cells. The donors were healthy, HIV-negative adults with no recently reported acute infections or vaccinations. Every donor was a Caucasian adult living in Nashville, Tennessee, USA. Blood was obtained by leukapheresis, after which PBMCs were separated by Ficoll-Histopaque density gradient centrifugation and cryopreserved in liquid nitrogen vapor phase. Analytical flow cytometry was used to check the purity and quantity of each magnetically sorted T cell population. Genomic DNA was isolated from every sorted fraction and measured by UV absorbance on a Nanodrop 2000c. CDR1 and CDR2 are drawn from the germline V gene: SGHAT, FQNNGV. V drops 3 bases and J drops 9 bases, leaving 6 bases in between. Reading from cysteine to phenylalanine, the CDR3 counts 11 amino acids. Only the CDR3 region is kept as DNA, spanning 33 bases read in frame from base 1.

The data were taken from a study of shared clonotypes between healthy human individuals (dated by TCRdb to the early 2020s). Turning to the overall study: A couple of women and a few men aged 18 to 49 years were included in the cohort. Blood TCR repertoires of a handful of healthy adults were deeply sequenced to estimate repertoire size and the extent of clonotype sharing between individuals. Libraries were prepared and TCR repertoires were sequenced by different laboratories using diverse techniques, in order to increase sequencing depth and limit assay-specific biases. Each donor's leukapheresis produced roughly between roughly 0.85 and 9 billion PBMCs. Per donor, three plates each were used for CD4 naive and CD4 memory, two for CD8 naive, and one for CD8 memory.

TCR CDR3 regions were amplified from genomic DNA by multiplex PCR using the deep immunoSEQ assay. Extracted genomic DNA from each cell subset was spread evenly across all wells of several immunoSEQ 96-well plates, with each plate serving as a replicate. For sorted subsets, roughly 200 ng of genomic DNA, equivalent to 30,000 or so T cell genomes, went into each replicate PCR. Purified libraries were measured with a Qubit 3.0 fluorometer, size-checked on a Bioanalyzer 2100, and measured again with the KAPA Library Quantification kit. Every immunoSEQ 96-well plate was sequenced on a dedicated single-read 150-cycle Illumina NextSeq 550 flow cell. As for how the authors treated the data: The immunoSEQ output contained only junctional sequences without quality scores, so filtering could not match that applied to full-length reads. Sequences were annotated with PyIR, a Python wrapper for IgBLAST v1.9, using IMGT germline references to assign V/J genes and CDR3. Any read was removed if the V/J assignment was weak (E-value above 1e-6), the CDR3 was missing, or the read contained stop codons, out-of-frame junctions, or ambiguous translated residues. V3J clonotypes were defined as sequences sharing an identical inferred V gene, J gene, and CDR3 amino acid sequence. Percentage overlap between repertoires was computed as shared unique clonotypes divided by the size of the smaller repertoire. RTK rarefaction, the Chao1 estimator, and Recon v2.1 estimates of unobserved clonotypes were used to assess repertoire richness. OLGA was used to compute generation probabilities for all TCRbeta clonotypes that the gDNA method yielded from a handful of donors. The source is immuneACCESS, and TCRdb retained only in-frame sequences with V and J called. Part of the clones is not carried over; for the studies checked, unresolved V genes explain less than half of this, and the remainder is unexplained. From that table come the V and J calls and clone size; the DNA was used to work out D and trimming. This sample is represented by about 2 million clones; over 85% of them were singletons. 1% to 1.3% of the sample lies in the top ten.

Study-level results and caveats: Sampling was limited to blood, and TCR repertoires in tissue likely differ from TCR repertoires in blood. Based on pairwise subsampling, the degree of clonotype sharing among donors was expected to be affected by sequencing depth. Incomplete sequencing was indicated by rarefaction of sorted-subset datasets, despite the large sequencing depth. Larger estimated clonotype richness was generally found for naive subsets than for memory subsets. Higher generation probabilities were observed for clonotypes shared by all four sorted-subset donors than for non-shared clonotypes. Because the study included a small number of donors, the genetic and exposure-history diversity represented was limited. Around 5% of naive CD4, around 4% of naive CD8, 2% to 2.5% of memory CD4, and more than 0.35% of memory CD8 clonotypes were shared across four donors.

Material for sequencing was naive CD8+ T cells sorted from blood. Reading the label with the study, this specimen's cell subset or site is: CD45RA+CCR7+. This receptor was identified in a man younger than 35 in good health. The V and J genes are TRBV11-2 and TRBJ2-1; the D gene lacks a confident call. The DNA sequence is given as TGTGCCAGCAGCTTCTACGGTGAGCAGTTCTTC. Protein translation: CASSFYGEQFF. The full variable domain, completed from the reference TRBV11-2 and TRBJ2-1 proteins outside the CDR3, reads EAGVAQSPRYKIIEKRQSVAFWCNPISGHATLYWYQQILGQGPKLLIQFQNNGVVDDSQLPKDRFSAERLKGVDSTLKIQPAKLEDSAVYLCASSFYGEQFFGPGTRLTVL.